Sample share makes the clone carrying this T cell receptor (beta chain) medium-sized. Antigen specificity is unknown. The data originate from a study of identifying expanded T cells in peripheral blood. Study-wide results and caveats: Technical replicates showed around 1.3 changed clones; roughly two weeks about 16.4; four weeks 19. Clone count variance between approximately two-week samples rose with total template count.

Trimming took off 9 bases at V and 4 bases at J, with 19 bases between the two ends. Germline CDR1 is LNHDA and CDR2 is SQIVND (reference sequence). CDR3 length: 15 amino acids. Assay used: immunoSEQ multiplex PCR; TCRdb lists only in-frame clones, some missing. The table lists about 50,000 clones, roughly 82% of them singletons. Collection occurred without any documented infections or immune events in donors. This TCR derives from a person aged 18 to 70 in good health. Sequencing was carried out using blood. The chain couples TRBV19 to TRBJ1-5; weak D call: TRBD1 (5 bases). This chain's CDR3 is CASSSMGQQNQPQHF. The CDR3 region has the DNA TGTGCCAGCTCCTCTATGGGGCAGCAAAATCAGCCCCAGCATTTT.